This T cell receptor (beta chain) appears in the sequencing data of a study of breast tumors, draining lymph nodes, adjacent tissues. Findings and limits, study-wide: Compared with lymph nodes, tumors were less diverse; compared with nontumor tissue, more. Compared with basal-like, luminal-like tumors shared significantly more repertoire with nontumor tissue.

TCRdb ran MiXCR on the multiplex PCR reads and lists one entry per CDR3 protein. The sample includes about 200,000 distinct CDR3 sequences, 30% to 35% of them seen just once. Axillary draining lymph nodes of breast cancer patients supplied the node samples. This CDR3 contains 14 residues. The germline gives CDR1 SGDLS, CDR2 YYNGEE. Trimming took off 4 bases at V and 7 bases at J, with 14 bases between the two ends. As concerns this clonotype: The antigen remains undetermined.

Source material: axillary lymph node tissue. The chain has TRBV9 and TRBJ1-4, with D possibly TRBD1 on 5 matching bases. The receptor was isolated from a female donor with breast cancer. Some clones in this sample may be carry-over from other donors' samples. CDR3 nucleotide sequence: TGTGCCAGCAGCCCACACGGCGGGGGTGAAAAACTGTTTTTT. Translation gives CASSPHGGGEKLFF. The variable domain in full, with the rest retrieved from reference TRBV9 and TRBJ1-4, is DSGVTQTPKHLITATGQRVTLRCSPRSGDLSVYWYQQSLDQGLQFLIQYYNGEERAKGNILERFSAQQFPDLHSELNLSSLELGDSALYFCASSPHGGGEKLFFGSGTQLSVL.